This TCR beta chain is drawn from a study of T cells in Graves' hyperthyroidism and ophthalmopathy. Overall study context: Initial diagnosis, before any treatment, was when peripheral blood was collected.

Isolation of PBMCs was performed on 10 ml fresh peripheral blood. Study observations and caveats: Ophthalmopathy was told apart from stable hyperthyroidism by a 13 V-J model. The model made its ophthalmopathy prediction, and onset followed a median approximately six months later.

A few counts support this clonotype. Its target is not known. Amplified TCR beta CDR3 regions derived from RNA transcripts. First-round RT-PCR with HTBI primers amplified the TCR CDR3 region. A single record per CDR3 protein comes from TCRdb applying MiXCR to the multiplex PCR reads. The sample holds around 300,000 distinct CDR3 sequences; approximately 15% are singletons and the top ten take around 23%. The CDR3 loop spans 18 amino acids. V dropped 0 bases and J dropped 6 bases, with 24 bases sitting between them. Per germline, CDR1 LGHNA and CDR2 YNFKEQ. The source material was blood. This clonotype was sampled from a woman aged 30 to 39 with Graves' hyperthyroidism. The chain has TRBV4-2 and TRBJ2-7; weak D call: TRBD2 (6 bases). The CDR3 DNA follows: TGTGCCAGCAGCCAAGATTTGCCCTACGAGCAGTACGGGGGCGAGCAGTACTTC. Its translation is CASSQDLPYEQYGGEQYF.